This T cell receptor beta chain was observed in a study of T cells in localized non-small cell lung cancer. Study outcomes and limitations: Uninvolved adjacent lung, not tumor, had the highest T cell clonality.

This CDR3 spans 14 amino acids. Germline loops: CDR1 GTSNPN, CDR2 SVGIG (reference sequence). V dropped 4 bases and J dropped 7 bases, with 19 bases sitting between them. With respect to this clone: Its target is not known.

Assay used: immunoSEQ multiplex PCR; TCRdb lists only in-frame clones, some missing. The top ten hold just over 20% of the sample, which has just over 70,000 clones, less than 90% seen once. This chain links TRBV30 with TRBJ1-2, with D possibly matching TRBD1 (6 bases). The sequence was collected from a male donor at least 60 years old with stage III squamous cell lung carcinoma. Here the sequenced sample was peripheral blood, taken before any cancer treatment. The CDR3, as DNA: TGTGCCTGGACCAGAGGGGGGGGGCGAGGTGGCTACACCTTC. Translated: CAWTRGGGRGGYTF.